This TCR beta chain was captured by sequencing in a study of blood T cell repertoires in COVID-19. The CDR3 has 12 amino acids. Germline CDR1 is ENHRY and CDR2 is SYGVKD. J was trimmed by 5 bases and V by 5 bases; bases with no gene match: 3. A Seattle source enrolled patients during active infection and followed them longitudinally. In the original workflow: Amplified reference gene primers provided the basis for estimating nucleated cell counts. Sequenced by immunoSEQ multiplex PCR; TCRdb stores in-frame clones only, minus some. The V and J calls and the clone size are those of that table, but D and trimming were determined from the DNA. The data show around 190,000 clones, around 83% seen once.

This sequence joins TRBV10-3 and TRBJ2-7, with 7 bases matching TRBD1. The sequencing input was peripheral blood. This TCR derives from a woman between 65 and 79 years old with COVID-19, enrolled during active disease. The CDR3: CAISTGEHEQYF. The DNA for the CDR3 is TGTGCCATCAGTACAGGGGAGCACGAGCAGTACTTC.